This T cell receptor (beta chain) was retrieved from a study of shared clonotypes between healthy human individuals. There are 19 residues in the CDR3. With 0 bases clipped from V and 1 base from J, the junction kept 11 bases outside the gene matches. Germline lookup yields CDR1 SGHAT and CDR2 FQNNGV. Sequencing used immunoSEQ multiplex PCR; TCRdb keeps in-frame clones, though not all of them. Here the sample spans 2.3 million or so clones, approximately 93% being singletons. The chain is built from TRBV11-2 and TRBJ2-1; 8 bases align to TRBD2. Sample: naive CD4+ T cells from PBMCs. Described subset: CD45RA+ positively selected. The source of this sequence is a man younger than 30 in good health. Some clones in this sample may be carry-over from other donors' samples. The CDR3 DNA sequence: TGTGCCAGCAGCTTAGATTCCCTTTCCGGGAGGGGGTCCTACAATGAGCAGTTCTTC. This sequence encodes CASSLDSLSGRGSYNEQFF.